This TCR beta chain was obtained from a study of cytomegalovirus exposure and HLA in healthy donors (dated by TCRdb to the late 2010s). As for the study more broadly: An earlier analysis of approximately 600 of the donors reported 250 to 350 Gb of sequence data and some 100 million unique TCR beta sequences from about 179 million T cells. To predict cytomegalovirus infection status, the study brought together high-throughput TCR immunosequencing, statistical association of individual TCRs with disease status, and machine learning. The aim of the study was to test whether cataloging public T cell receptors could identify signatures of past pathogen exposure. Among over 350 genotyped donors of the cohort, an average of roughly 240,000 unique TCR beta nucleotide sequences were sequenced per donor, about a sixth of them non-productive. The study profiled the T cell repertoires of hundreds of subjects by immunosequencing and related them to cytomegalovirus serostatus. A later analysis re-examined previously published TCR beta repertoires from 600 to 700 donors and added high-resolution HLA genotyping to investigate patterns of TCR occurrence. Roughly 300 gigabases of sequencing data and around 85 million unique TCR sequences made up an early release that covered over 550 HLA-typed donors. A separate validation cohort of over 95 different subjects was used in addition to the 666-subject first cohort. Typing coverage differed by locus: A, B, C, DRB1 and DQB1 were typed in about 629-640 donors, DQA1 in approximately 520, DPA1 in some 610, and DPB1 in just under 480. Rather than drawing on any new phenotypic data, the later analysis identified candidate immune exposures from TCR beta sequences and the way those sequences occurred across donors. Donor age, sex, ethnicity and CMV serostatus were collected together with the repertoire data. An earlier analysis of more than 450 of the donors used high-throughput TCR beta sequencing to judge whether each TCR beta V gene segment behaved as functional or pseudogenic. Among the roughly 370 genotyped donors, around 81% belonged to the genetic ancestry cluster associated with self-reported Caucasian donors. Every discovery cohort repertoire had been produced on one sequencing platform. Roughly 5 DR-DQ haplotypes were handled as single units for association and clustering because linkage in the cohort was strong. HLA typing included class I and class II loci at four-digit resolution. A later genetic analysis took genome-wide SNP genotypes for about 55% of the 666 donors and used that subset as a discovery cohort. Study-wide conclusions, independent of this receptor: Correlated functional status among segregating V segments might reflect linkage disequilibrium, but an unknown experimental factor could not be ruled out. The authors suggested that the approach could potentially be generalized to other disease states and immunological phenotypes. A further reported finding was that TCR beta sequences accurately predicted the HLA-A and HLA-B alleles for most subjects in the first cohort. When HLA alleles, especially DR and DQ, strongly co-occurred, attributing TCR associations to individual alleles was difficult. Immune exposure information for the cohort was limited to CMV serostatus. In vitro tests confirmed that a few of the cytomegalovirus-associated TCR beta chains recognize cytomegalovirus antigens. Only TCR beta chains were sequenced in this cohort, and the absence of alpha or paired-chain data limited detectable features. In a later analysis, the rate of TCR association differed among HLA loci, with DRB1 alleles having the most associated TCRs and HLA-C alleles having the fewest. Because the 87-base-pair reads could not distinguish some IMGT-functional V segments, including TRBV6-2 and TRBV6-3, those segments were excluded. The classifier was reported to diagnose cytomegalovirus status with high specificity and sensitivity in both the original and validation cohorts. Because counts were too low, roughly 16 rarely observed V segments, including chromosome 9 orphons, were left out of the earlier analysis of approximately 580 of the donors. A later genetic analysis reported fewer N-insertions in productive TCRs among donors in an Asian-associated ancestry cluster than the roughly 640-donor mean. The study listed approximately 150 TCR beta chains as associated with cytomegalovirus. A later analysis associated about 16,000 TCR beta sequences with specific HLA alleles at a false discovery rate of 0.05. Most TCR sequences were seen in very few donors, while some public TCRs were found in many individuals. According to a later analysis, most CMV-associated TCR beta chains appeared to be HLA-restricted, and the HLA associations seemed to be driven largely by CMV exposure. A group of highly shared sequence variants was considered likely to be a technical artifact of the sequencing pipeline. V-gene and J-gene trimming of TCR beta chains was associated with a missense DCLRE1C variant in a later genetic analysis, and the association was replicated in an independent cohort. Presence/absence analyses assumed roughly uniform sequencing depth across donors, an assumption that may not hold. Broadly in line with IMGT annotations, most TCR beta V segments showed up in productive rearrangements about 87% or about 30% of the time in an earlier analysis of several hundred of the donors. In a later analysis, HLA-associated TCR beta chains showed more clonal expansion and lower generation probabilities than non-associated chains that were equally common. Several of the top co-occurrence clusters appeared to be linked to parvovirus B19, influenza, CMV and Epstein-Barr virus, according to a later analysis. Because some donors lacked HLA typing at each locus, the association tests relied only on the typed subset.

The junction shows trimming of 3 bases on V and 7 bases on J, plus 10 bases between the germline ends. According to the germline V gene (reference sequence), CDR1 reads MNHEY and CDR2 reads SMNVEV. The CDR3 starts with the cysteine, ends with the phenylalanine, and has 13 residues. The DNA shown is the 39-base CDR3, in frame from base 1. The cohort was made up of 500 to 850 healthy bone marrow donors. All cohort members were sampled while nominally healthy, although unrecorded immune exposures were likely present. Of the 550 to 750 cohort members, some 270 had positive CMV serostatus and 352 had negative CMV serostatus, and CMV serostatus was not recorded for the donor. Each donor provided a peripheral blood sample, and peripheral blood mononuclear cells were used for TCR beta sequencing. Genomic DNA extraction from the blood cell samples was performed with the Qiagen DNeasy Blood Extraction Kit.

For this clone: This clone's antigen is unknown. Within one base of it there is no much larger clone, and no base qualities were kept.

Library prep was done by the immunoSEQ multiplex PCR assay. For the multiplex PCR, a mixture combining 60 forward primers for TCR Vbeta segments and 13 reverse primers for TCR Jbeta segments was used. The CDR3 region of rearranged TCR beta genes was amplified from genomic DNA with a multiplex PCR assay. The Illumina HiSeq System was used to sequence the amplified TCR beta libraries as 87-base-pair reads. In the authors' own workflow: A later analysis counted about 80 million unique TCR beta chains across the 670 or so repertoires, and roughly 9.9 million of these chains were shared by at least two donors. To remove PCR and sequencing errors, raw reads were error-corrected and collapsed into unique sequences using a nearest-neighbor algorithm that merged closely related sequences. V, D and J gene segments were assigned by aligning CDR3 sequences to IMGT reference sequences. For a sequence to be retained, a match of at least six nucleotides to both a V gene segment and a J gene segment was required. A rearrangement was called productive if the CDR3 had no stop codons and remained in frame with V and J, and every other rearrangement was called non-productive. Following IMGT convention, CDR3 was defined as the stretch from the second conserved V-encoded cysteine to the conserved J-encoded phenylalanine. The earlier analysis of 500 to 750 of the donors excluded any sequence lacking an unambiguous match to a single V gene segment. An earlier analysis of approximately 590 of the donors classified V segments as functional when productive rearrangements were above 56.7% and as segregating when the standard deviation between donors was above 5%. A statistical classification framework was developed to diagnose cytomegalovirus status using the catalog of TCR beta chain sequences. A later analysis assigned V and J genes by comparing TCR nucleotide sequences with IMGT/GENE-DB human TR gene sequences. Using the TCRdist pipeline, a later analysis assigned CDR3 sequences along with most-parsimonious VDJ recombination scenarios. In a later analysis, each TCR beta chain was defined by its CDR3 amino acid sequence together with its V-gene family, and reads lacking a unique V-gene family were excluded. A later analysis removed 592 highly shared, low-generation-probability nucleotide sequences to deal with suspected cross-contamination and a sequencing artifact. In a later analysis, a clonal expansion index for each public chain was calculated from normalized within-repertoire ranks of inferred template counts. In a later analysis, generation probabilities were computed with a VDJ recombination model fitted to out-of-frame rearrangements, and the resulting probabilities were checked against IGoR. In a later analysis, TCR-TCR, TCR-HLA and TCR-CMV co-occurrence was scored with hypergeometric tests, and a repertoire-size bias correction was applied to TCR pairs. In a later analysis, false discovery rates were estimated by permuting HLA or CMV assignments 20 times. In a later analysis, co-occurring TCRs were grouped using DBSCAN, and TCRdist sequence similarity was added for clustering within HLA-allele-positive subsets. Repertoires with fewer than 30,000 or more than 120,000 public chains were left out of co-occurrence clustering, as were about five repertoires with anomalous nucleotide sharing. TCRdb's version of the immuneACCESS table is confined to in-frame rearrangements and falls short of the full clone set. An unresolved V gene accounts for under half of the shortfall where checked; the remainder is of unknown origin. That table is the source of V, J and clone size, and D and trimming were worked out from the DNA. This sample holds some 130,000 clones; around 63% were observed only once. 1.6% of the sample lies in the top ten.

The TCR originated in a human donor in good health. Recombination joined TRBV27 with TRBJ1-5; a tentative D call is TRBD1 (5 bases match). The sequenced sample consisted of PBMCs. This receptor carries the CDR3 CASSFRSGQPQHF. Here is the DNA: TGTGCCAGCAGTTTCAGATCAGGGCAGCCCCAGCATTTT.